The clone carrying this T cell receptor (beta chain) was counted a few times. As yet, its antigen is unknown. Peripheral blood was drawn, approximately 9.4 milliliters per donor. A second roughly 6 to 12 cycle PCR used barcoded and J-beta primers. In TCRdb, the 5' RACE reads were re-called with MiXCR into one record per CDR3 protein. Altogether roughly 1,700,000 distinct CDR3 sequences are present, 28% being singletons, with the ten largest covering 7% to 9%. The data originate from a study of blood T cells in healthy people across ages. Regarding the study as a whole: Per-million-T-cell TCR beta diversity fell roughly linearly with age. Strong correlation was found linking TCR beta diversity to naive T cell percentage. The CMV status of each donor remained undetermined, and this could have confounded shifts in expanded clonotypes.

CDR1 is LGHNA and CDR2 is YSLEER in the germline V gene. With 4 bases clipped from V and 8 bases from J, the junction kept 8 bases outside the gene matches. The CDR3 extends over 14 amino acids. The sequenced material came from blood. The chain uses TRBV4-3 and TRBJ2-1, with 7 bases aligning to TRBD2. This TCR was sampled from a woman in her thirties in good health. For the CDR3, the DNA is TGCGCCAGCAGCCTTGAGGGGAGGGCCCATGAGCAGTTCTTC. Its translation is CASSLEGRAHEQFF.